What follows is one TCR beta chain and its context. The target antigen is unknown. RNA transcripts gave rise to amplified TCR beta CDR3 regions. During a first-round RT-PCR of the TCR CDR3, the HTBI primer set was used. TCRdb re-analysed the multiplex PCR reads in MiXCR, keeping a single row per CDR3 protein. Seen here are some 350,000 distinct CDR3 sequences, approximately 19% observed once, and the top ten hold about 4%. This sample was taken from a study of T cells in Graves' hyperthyroidism and ophthalmopathy. Regarding the study as a whole: Blood also carried most thyroid clonotypes expanded above 0.001.

The receptor comes from a young woman with Graves' hyperthyroidism. The sample consisted of blood.

CDR3 nucleotide sequence: TGTGCCAGCAGCCACATCAGCACCGGGACAGGGAGTGGCTACACCTTC. Residues: CASSHISTGTGSGYTF. J is TRBJ1-2 and V is TRBV3-1; TRBD1 aligns across 9 bases. Losses at the gene ends were 3 bases for V and 7 bases for J; bases not matched to a gene: 12. The germline V gene encodes CDR1 LGHDT and CDR2 YNNKEL (reference sequence). This CDR3 is 16 amino acids long.